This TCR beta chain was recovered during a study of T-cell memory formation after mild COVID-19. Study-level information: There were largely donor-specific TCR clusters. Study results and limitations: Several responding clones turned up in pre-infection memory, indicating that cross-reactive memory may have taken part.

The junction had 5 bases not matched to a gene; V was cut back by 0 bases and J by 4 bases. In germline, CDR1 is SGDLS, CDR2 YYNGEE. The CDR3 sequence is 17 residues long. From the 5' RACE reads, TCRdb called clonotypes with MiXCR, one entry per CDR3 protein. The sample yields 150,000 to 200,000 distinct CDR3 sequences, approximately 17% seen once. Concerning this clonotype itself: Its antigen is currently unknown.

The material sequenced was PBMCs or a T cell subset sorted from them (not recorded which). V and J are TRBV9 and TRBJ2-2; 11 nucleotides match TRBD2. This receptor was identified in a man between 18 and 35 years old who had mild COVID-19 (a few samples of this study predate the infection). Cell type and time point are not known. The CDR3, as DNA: TGTGCCAGCAGCGTAGCTACGCTAGCGGGGGGCACCGGGGAGCTGTTTTTT. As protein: CASSVATLAGGTGELFF. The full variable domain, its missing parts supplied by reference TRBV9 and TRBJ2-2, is DSGVTQTPKHLITATGQRVTLRCSPRSGDLSVYWYQQSLDQGLQFLIQYYNGEERAKGNILERFSAQQFPDLHSELNLSSLELGDSALYFCASSVATLAGGTGELFFGEGSRLTVL.